The T cell receptor (beta chain) described here comes from a study of blood T cell repertoires in COVID-19. The CDR3 runs 18 residues. In germline, CDR1 is KGHDR, CDR2 SFDVKD. The trim removed 3 bases at V and 3 bases at J, leaving 5 bases unmatched. Only in-frame clones appear in the TCRdb table, and some are missing; sequencing was by immunoSEQ multiplex PCR. The table has approximately 200,000 clones, 70% to 90% seen once. The rearrangement links TRBV24-1 to TRBJ2-3; 16 bases are shared with TRBD2. The receptor was isolated from a woman older than 75 with acute or convalescent COVID-19. Material: peripheral blood. The CDR3 nucleotides read TGTGCCACCAGTGATCCGGGACTAGCGGGAGGGAGGACAGATACGCAGTATTTT. As protein: CATSDPGLAGGRTDTQYF.